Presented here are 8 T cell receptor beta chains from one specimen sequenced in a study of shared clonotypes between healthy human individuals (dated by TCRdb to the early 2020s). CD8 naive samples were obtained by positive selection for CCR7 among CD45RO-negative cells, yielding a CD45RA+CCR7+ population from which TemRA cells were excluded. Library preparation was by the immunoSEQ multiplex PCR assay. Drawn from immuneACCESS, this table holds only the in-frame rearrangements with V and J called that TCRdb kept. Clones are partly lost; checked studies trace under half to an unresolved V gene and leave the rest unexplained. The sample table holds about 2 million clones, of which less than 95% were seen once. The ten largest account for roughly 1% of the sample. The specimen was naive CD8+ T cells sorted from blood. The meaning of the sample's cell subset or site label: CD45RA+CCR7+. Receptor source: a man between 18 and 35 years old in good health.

The CDR3 DNA sequence: TGTGCCAGCAGCCTCTTAGCGGGAGCCTGGACAGATACGCAGTATTTT. This codes for CASSLLAGAWTDTQYF. The V and J genes are TRBV5-6 and TRBJ2-3; 9 bases line up with TRBD2. This CDR3 has 16 amino acids. Germline values: CDR1 SGHDT, CDR2 YYEEEE. V lost 4 bases to trimming and J lost 3 bases; unmatched junction nucleotides: 9.

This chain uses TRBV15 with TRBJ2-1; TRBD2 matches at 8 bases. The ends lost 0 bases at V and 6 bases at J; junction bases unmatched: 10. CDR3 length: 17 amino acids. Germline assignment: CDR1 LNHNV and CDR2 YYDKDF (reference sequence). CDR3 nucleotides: TGTGCCACCAGCAGAGATCCCCGGGAGGGCCCCTCCAATGAGCAGTTCTTC. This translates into CATSRDPREGPSNEQFF.

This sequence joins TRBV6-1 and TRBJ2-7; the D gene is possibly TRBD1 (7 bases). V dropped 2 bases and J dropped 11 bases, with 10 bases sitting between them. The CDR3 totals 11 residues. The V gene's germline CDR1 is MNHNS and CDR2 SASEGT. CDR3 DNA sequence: TGTGCCAGCAGTGAAAGCAGGGGGGAGTACTTC. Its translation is CASSESRGEYF.

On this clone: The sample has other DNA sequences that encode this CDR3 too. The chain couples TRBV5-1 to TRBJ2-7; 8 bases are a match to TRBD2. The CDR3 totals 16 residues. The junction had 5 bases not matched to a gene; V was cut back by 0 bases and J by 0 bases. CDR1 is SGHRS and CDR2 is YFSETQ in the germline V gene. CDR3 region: CASSLAGSGVSYEQYF. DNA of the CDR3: TGCGCCAGCAGCTTGGCCGGTAGCGGGGTCTCCTACGAGCAGTACTTC.

The DNA of the CDR3 is TGTGCCAGCAGTCCCTCGACAGGGGAGGGGACCTACGAGCAGTACTTC. This encodes CASSPSTGEGTYEQYF. The chain has TRBV27 and TRBJ2-7, with D possibly TRBD1 on 8 matching bases. The CDR3 consists of 16 residues. The V gene lost 5 bases and the J gene lost 2 bases, with 19 bases spanning the gap. Per the germline V gene, CDR1 is MNHEY and CDR2 is SMNVEV (reference sequence).

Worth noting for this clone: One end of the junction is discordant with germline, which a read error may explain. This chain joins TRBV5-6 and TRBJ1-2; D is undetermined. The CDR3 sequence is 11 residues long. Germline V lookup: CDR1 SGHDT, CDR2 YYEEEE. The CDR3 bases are TGTGCCAGCAGCTTGAGGTATGACTACACCTTC. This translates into CASSLRYDYTF.

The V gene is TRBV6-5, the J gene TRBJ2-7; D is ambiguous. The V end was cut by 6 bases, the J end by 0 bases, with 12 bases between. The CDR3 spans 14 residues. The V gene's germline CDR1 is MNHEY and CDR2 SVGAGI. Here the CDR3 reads CASSLIGSSYEQYF. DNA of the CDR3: TGTGCCAGCAGCCTGATCGGCTCCTCCTACGAGCAGTACTTC.

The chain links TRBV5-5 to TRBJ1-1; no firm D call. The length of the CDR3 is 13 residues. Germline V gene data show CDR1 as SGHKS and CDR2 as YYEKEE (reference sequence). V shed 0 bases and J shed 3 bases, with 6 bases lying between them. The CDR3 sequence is CASSLDMHTEAFF. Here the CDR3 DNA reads TGTGCCAGCAGCTTGGACATGCACACTGAAGCTTTCTTT.